This T cell receptor (beta chain) was retrieved from a study of blood T cell repertoires in COVID-19. Overall study context: The cDNA or gDNA used as material had been derived from T cells, B-cell-depleted T cells, or PBMCs.

In the authors' workflow: Estimated nucleated cell counts came from reference gene primer amplification. Sequenced by immunoSEQ multiplex PCR; TCRdb stores in-frame clones only, minus some. V and J calls and clone size are given by that table; D and trimming were obtained from the DNA. The repertoire holds 97,000 or so clones, with about 88% as singletons. This CDR3 has 16 residues. V shed 1 base and J shed 1 base, with 12 bases lying between them. Germline V CDR1 and CDR2: MDHEN, SYDVKM. V gene TRBV28 combines with J gene TRBJ2-3, with D perhaps TRBD2 (5 bases). This TCR was sampled from a man over 45 with active or convalescent COVID-19. The sample was peripheral blood. CDR3 residues: CASSLLGLPGTDTQYF. CDR3 coding DNA: TGTGCCAGCAGTTTATTAGGACTTCCGGGCACAGATACGCAGTATTTT.